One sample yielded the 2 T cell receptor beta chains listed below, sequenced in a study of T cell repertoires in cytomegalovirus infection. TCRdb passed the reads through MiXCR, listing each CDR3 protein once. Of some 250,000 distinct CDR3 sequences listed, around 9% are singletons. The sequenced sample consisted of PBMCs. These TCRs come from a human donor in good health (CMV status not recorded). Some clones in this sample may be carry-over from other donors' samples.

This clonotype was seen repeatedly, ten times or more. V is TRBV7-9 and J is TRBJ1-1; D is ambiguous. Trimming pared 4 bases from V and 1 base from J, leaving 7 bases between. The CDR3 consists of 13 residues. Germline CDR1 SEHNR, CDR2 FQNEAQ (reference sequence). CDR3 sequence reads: CASSSDSNTEAFF. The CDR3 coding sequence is TGTGCCAGCAGCTCGGATTCGAACACTGAAGCTTTCTTT.

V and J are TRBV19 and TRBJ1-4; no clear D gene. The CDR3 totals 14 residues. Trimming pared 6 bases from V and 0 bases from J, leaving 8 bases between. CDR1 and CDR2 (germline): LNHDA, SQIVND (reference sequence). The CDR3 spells CASRTGATNEKLFF. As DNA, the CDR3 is TGTGCCAGTAGGACCGGTGCAACTAATGAAAAACTGTTTTTT.